A single sample gave rise to the 14 T cell receptor beta chains below, sequenced in a study of regulatory T cells in long-lasting Graves disease. Documented time point: persistent/refractory GD, antithyroid drugs over 5 years with positive TRAb. RNA extracted from PBMCs served as the sequencing template. Arm-PCR of CDR3 regions with iRepertoire HTBI primers generated TCR beta libraries. TCRdb re-derived calls from the multiplex PCR reads in MiXCR, one entry per CDR3 protein. The sample holds roughly 400,000 distinct CDR3 sequences, around 20% seen once. Sequenced material: peripheral blood mononuclear cells (PBMCs), taken when the disease was refractory, from a patient treated with antithyroid drugs. These receptors all stem from a female donor with Graves disease.

This clonotype showed up many times. The J gene is TRBJ1-5, the V gene TRBV6-1, with D perhaps TRBD1 (6 bases). The CDR3 has 14 residues. From germline, CDR1 is MNHNS and CDR2 SASEGT. The ends were cut back, 8 bases at V and 4 bases at J, with 15 bases in the middle. As DNA, the CDR3 is TGTGCCAGCCGGCAGGGGAGGGGGAATCAGCCCCAGCATTTT. This sequence encodes CASRQGRGNQPQHF.

The chain is built from TRBV20-1 and TRBJ1-1; D is perhaps TRBD1 (5 bases). This CDR3 region has 14 residues. The V gene lost 1 base and the J gene lost 1 base, with 10 bases spanning the gap. CDR1 DFQATT and CDR2 SNEGSKA come from the germline V gene (reference sequence). The CDR3 region has the DNA TGCAGTGCTAGAGTTGGGGCAACGAACACTGAAGCTTTCTTT. Its translation is CSARVGATNTEAFF.

This chain links TRBV28 with TRBJ2-1; perhaps TRBD1 as D (5 bases). The CDR3 spans 13 residues. Trimming left V 1 base short and J 10 bases short, with 11 bases between. Per the germline V gene, CDR1 is MDHEN and CDR2 is SYDVKM. The CDR3 DNA follows: TGTGCCAGCAGTTTATCCGGGCAGGGAGAGCAGTTCTTC. It translates to CASSLSGQGEQFF.

This clonotype came up many times. This chain joins TRBV7-9 and TRBJ2-2; 7 bases align to TRBD1. CDR3 size: 15 residues. The germline CDR1 and CDR2 sequences are SEHNR and FQNEAQ (reference sequence). With V trimmed by 5 bases and J by 4 bases, 7 bases remained unmatched. DNA for the CDR3: TGTGCCAGCAGCCTCGGAGACAGGGTCACCGGGGAGCTGTTTTTT. Translated: CASSLGDRVTGELFF.

This clonotype was observed many times. The genes are TRBV28 and TRBJ2-5; D may match TRBD1 or TRBD2 (5 bases each). The CDR3 totals 13 residues. Germline V lookup: CDR1 MDHEN, CDR2 SYDVKM. Trimming cost V 6 bases and J 4 bases, with 12 bases left between them. CDR3 DNA: TGTGCCAGCAGGTCGTATGGGACAGAGACCCAGTACTTC. Encoded protein: CASRSYGTETQYF.

A word on this clonotype: A read error may explain this, as a much larger clone is one base away. The CDR3 DNA is TGTGCCAGCACCCCCGGGCCCCGGAATCAGCCCCAGCATTTT. Translated: CASTPGPRNQPQHF. This chain uses TRBV2 with TRBJ1-5; D is unclear. CDR3 size: 14 residues. The V end was cut by 7 bases, the J end by 4 bases, with 14 bases between. Germline V gene sequence: CDR1 SNHLY, CDR2 FYNNEI.

The chain carries TRBV27 and TRBJ2-5; D is ambiguous. There are 14 residues in the CDR3. The V end was cut by 2 bases, the J end by 5 bases, with 12 bases between. Germline loops: CDR1 MNHEY, CDR2 SMNVEV (reference sequence). For the CDR3, the DNA is TGTGCCAGCAGTTTAAACGGGTACGGTGAGACCCAGTACTTC. The encoded protein is CASSLNGYGETQYF.

This clonotype came up many times. The chain recombines TRBV28 with TRBJ2-7; D perhaps matches TRBD2 (5 bases). V lost 6 bases, J lost 3 bases, and 15 bases lay in between. The CDR3 runs to 14 residues. Germline CDR1 is MDHEN and CDR2 is SYDVKM. The CDR3 nucleotides are TGTGCCAGCAGAAAGGACTCCGCACTCTACGAGCAGTACTTC. It is translated as CASRKDSALYEQYF. The complete variable domain, with remaining parts taken from reference TRBV28 and TRBJ2-7, reads DVKVTQSSRYLVKRTGEKVFLECVQDMDHENMFWYRQDPGLGLRLIYFSYDVKMKEKGDIPEGYSVSREKKERFSLILESASTNQTSMYLCASRKDSALYEQYFGPGTRLTVT.

This clonotype came up many times. The chain couples TRBV28 to TRBJ1-1, with TRBD1 identical over 8 bases. This CDR3 contains 14 residues. The V gene's germline CDR1 is MDHEN and CDR2 SYDVKM. Trimming removed 5 bases from V and 3 bases from J; junction bases left unmatched: 5. The CDR3 sequence is CASSIGQGDTEAFF. The CDR3 bases are TGTGCCAGCAGTATAGGACAGGGAGACACTGAAGCTTTCTTT.

V usage is TRBV19 and J usage is TRBJ1-3; D is undetermined. V was clipped by 4 bases and J by 3 bases, with 22 bases between them. The CDR3 sequence is 18 residues long. Germline CDR1 and CDR2: LNHDA and SQIVND (reference sequence). The CDR3 spells CASSRVADRSRFGNTIYF. The CDR3 coding sequence is TGTGCCAGTAGTAGAGTGGCTGACCGGTCGCGCTTTGGAAACACCATATATTTT.

This clonotype was observed many times. The V call is TRBV10-3, the J call TRBJ1-5, with unresolved D. Between the trimmed V and J ends, which lost 0 bases and 5 bases, there was a span of 17 bases. Germline V gene lookup returns CDR1 ENHRY and CDR2 SYGVKD. This CDR3 region has 17 residues. For the CDR3, the DNA is TGTGCCATCAGTGAGTCGAATCGGGTCGGGCGGGATCAGCCCCAGCATTTT. Translated: CAISESNRVGRDQPQHF.

The rearrangement links TRBV20-1 to TRBJ1-2, with D uncertain. V was cut by 0 bases and J by 4 bases, with 6 bases left in between. Germline-derived CDR1 and CDR2 are DFQATT and SNEGSKA (reference sequence). This CDR3 has 12 residues. The CDR3 sequence is CSARDDGYGYTF. CDR3 in DNA: TGCAGTGCTAGAGACGACGGCTATGGCTACACCTTC.

The sample holds a few counts of this clonotype. The chain is built from TRBV12-3 or TRBV12-4 and TRBJ2-2, with TRBD2 identical over 9 bases. This CDR3 is 16 amino acids long. V was clipped by 6 bases and J by 0 bases; unmatched bases: 5. CDR3 coding DNA: TGTGCCAGCAGCCCTAGCGGGAAATCGAACACCGGGGAGCTGTTTTTT. Translation gives CASSPSGKSNTGELFF.

Ten or more counts support this clonotype. This chain uses TRBV6-1 with TRBJ1-5; 7 bases agree with TRBD1. The V and J ends lost 3 bases and 3 bases, in that order; junction bases with no gene match: 8. This CDR3 has 16 amino acids. CDR1 and CDR2 (germline): MNHNS, SASEGT. The CDR3 protein is CASSDEGQVVNQPQHF. The CDR3 DNA follows: TGTGCCAGCAGTGATGAAGGACAGGTGGTCAATCAGCCCCAGCATTTT.